Sequencing of this T cell receptor beta chain was carried out in a study of T cells in Graves' hyperthyroidism and ophthalmopathy. Regions amplified from RNA transcripts were the TCR beta CDR3 regions. The study used the HTBI primer set for a first-round RT-PCR of the TCR CDR3. TCRdb reprocessed the multiplex PCR reads with MiXCR, giving one entry per CDR3 protein. The data contain almost 250,000 distinct CDR3 sequences, roughly a quarter of them seen just once; the ten biggest clones take up roughly 32%. This clonotype was seen ten or more times. The CDR3 length is 11 residues. In germline, CDR1 is DFQATT, CDR2 SNEGSKA (reference sequence). Trimming stripped 5 bases from V and 5 bases from J, with 8 bases between.

The V and J genes are TRBV20-1 and TRBJ2-3; possibly TRBD1 for D (6 bases). Material for sequencing was blood. This sequence originates from a woman aged 40 to 49 with Graves' ophthalmopathy. In nucleotides, the CDR3 is TGCAGTGCTCACAGGGTAGATACGCAGTATTTT. Residues: CSAHRVDTQYF.